These T cell receptor beta chains were read from a single sample in a study of cytomegalovirus exposure and HLA in healthy donors. The method was immunoSEQ multiplex PCR; TCRdb's version includes in-frame clones alone and lacks a portion of them. Altogether 98,000 or so clones are present, approximately 96% being singletons, with the ten largest covering 0.67%. Sequencing input: PBMCs. These receptors were collected from a woman between 18 and 29 years old in good health and CMV-seronegative. CDR3s include the opening cysteine and the closing phenylalanine or tryptophan. Fields, in order: clone size, J gene, V gene, D gene, CDR3 protein, CDR3 DNA. D genes are given only for firm matches. Only some rows state a clone size, as once, few, many or a class for expanded clones.

abundance: NA
j_gene: TRBJ2-5
v_gene: TRBV29-1
d_gene: TRBD2
CDR3aa: CSVEGGLATETQYF
CDR3nt: TGCAGCGTTGAAGGGGGACTAGCGACGGAGACCCAGTACTTC

abundance: NA
j_gene: TRBJ2-3
v_gene: TRBV7-9
d_gene: TRBD2
CDR3aa: CASSSSGLGLTDTQYF
CDR3nt: TGTGCCAGCAGCTCGTCGGGACTAGGCCTCACAGATACGCAGTATTTT

abundance: NA
j_gene: TRBJ1-1
v_gene: TRBV27
d_gene: NA
CDR3aa: CASSLSGGGNTEAFF
CDR3nt: TGTGCCAGCAGTTTATCTGGGGGGGGGAACACTGAAGCTTTCTTT

abundance: NA
j_gene: TRBJ2-2
v_gene: TRBV5-4
d_gene: TRBD2
CDR3aa: CASSLRRGVNTGELFF
CDR3nt: TGTGCCAGCAGCTTGAGGCGGGGGGTTAACACCGGGGAGCTGTTTTTT

abundance: NA
j_gene: TRBJ1-4
v_gene: TRBV6-4
d_gene: NA
CDR3aa: CASQFDHRGQSSKKLFF
CDR3nt: TGTGCCAGCCAATTCGACCACCGGGGACAATCGTCTAAGAAACTGTTTTTT

abundance: NA
j_gene: TRBJ2-4
v_gene: TRBV5-8
d_gene: TRBD1
CDR3aa: CASSAQLTGGSGGVQYF
CDR3nt: TGTGCCAGCAGCGCGCAACTGACAGGGGGCTCAGGGGGTGTTCAGTACTTC

abundance: NA
j_gene: TRBJ2-7
v_gene: TRBV5-6
d_gene: NA
CDR3aa: CASSDLASYEQYF
CDR3nt: TGTGCCAGCAGCGACTTAGCTTCCTACGAGCAGTACTTC

abundance: NA
j_gene: TRBJ1-6
v_gene: TRBV7-2
d_gene: NA
CDR3aa: CASSLVQGKNSPLHF
CDR3nt: TGTGCCAGCAGCTTAGTGCAGGGGAAGAATTCACCCCTCCACTTT

abundance: NA
j_gene: TRBJ1-2
v_gene: TRBV7-9
d_gene: TRBD1
CDR3aa: CASSFGTGGGYTF
CDR3nt: TGTGCCAGCAGCTTCGGGACAGGGGGTGGCTACACCTTC

abundance: NA
j_gene: TRBJ2-7
v_gene: TRBV6-5
d_gene: NA
CDR3aa: CASSLLAVSYEQYF
CDR3nt: TGTGCCAGCAGTCTTTTGGCAGTTTCCTACGAGCAGTACTTC

abundance: NA
j_gene: TRBJ1-2
v_gene: TRBV7-2
d_gene: NA
CDR3aa: CASSLFQGGSGYTF
CDR3nt: TGTGCCAGCAGCTTATTTCAGGGCGGCTCGGGCTACACCTTC

abundance: NA
j_gene: TRBJ2-7
v_gene: TRBV11-2
d_gene: TRBD2
CDR3aa: CASSLAFGRRGDEQYF
CDR3nt: TGTGCCAGCAGCTTAGCTTTCGGGAGACGGGGGGACGAGCAGTACTTC

abundance: NA
j_gene: TRBJ1-6
v_gene: TRBV19
d_gene: NA
CDR3aa: CASSIRGGDNSPLHF
CDR3nt: TGTGCCAGTAGTATCCGCGGGGGCGATAATTCACCCCTCCACTTT

abundance: NA
j_gene: TRBJ2-1
v_gene: TRBV19
d_gene: NA
CDR3aa: CASSSRRELSNEQFF
CDR3nt: TGTGCCAGTAGCAGTAGGAGGGAACTCTCCAATGAGCAGTTCTTC

abundance: NA
j_gene: TRBJ2-7
v_gene: TRBV7-2
d_gene: TRBD1
CDR3aa: CASSRQGAQEQYF
CDR3nt: TGTGCCAGCAGCCGACAGGGGGCTCAGGAGCAGTACTTC

abundance: NA
j_gene: TRBJ2-7
v_gene: TRBV5-5
d_gene: TRBD2
CDR3aa: CASSLTSGSYEQYF
CDR3nt: TGTGCCAGCAGCTTGACTAGCGGCTCCTACGAGCAGTACTTC

abundance: NA
j_gene: TRBJ2-7
v_gene: TRBV12-2
d_gene: NA
CDR3aa: CASRLGHLEPPDKYF
CDR3nt: TGTGCAAGTCGCTTAGGTCATCTTGAGCCCCCGGACAAGTACTTC

abundance: NA
j_gene: TRBJ1-2
v_gene: TRBV28
d_gene: TRBD1
CDR3aa: CASSTAGGPKNYGYTF
CDR3nt: TGTGCCTCCTCAACCGCAGGGGGCCCTAAGAACTATGGCTACACCTTC

abundance: NA
j_gene: TRBJ2-2
v_gene: TRBV29-1
d_gene: TRBD1
CDR3aa: CSVEEDRGDTGELFF
CDR3nt: TGCAGCGTTGAGGAGGACAGGGGGGACACCGGGGAGCTGTTTTTT

abundance: few
j_gene: TRBJ2-1
v_gene: TRBV6-5
d_gene: NA
CDR3aa: CASSYSVVGANEQFF
CDR3nt: TGTGCCAGCAGTTACTCTGTCGTTGGGGCCAATGAGCAGTTCTTC

abundance: NA
j_gene: TRBJ2-2
v_gene: TRBV6-6
d_gene: NA
CDR3aa: CASSYAITGLPGELFF
CDR3nt: TGTGCCAGCAGTTATGCAATTACGGGACTTCCCGGGGAGCTGTTTTTT

abundance: NA
j_gene: TRBJ1-2
v_gene: TRBV19
d_gene: NA
CDR3aa: CASTPGRHYGYTF
CDR3nt: TGTGCCAGTACCCCTGGCAGGCACTATGGCTACACCTTC

abundance: NA
j_gene: TRBJ2-6
v_gene: TRBV9
d_gene: NA
CDR3aa: CASNHRESEANVLTF
CDR3nt: TGTGCCAGCAATCACAGGGAGTCTGAGGCCAACGTCCTGACTTTC

abundance: NA
j_gene: TRBJ1-1
v_gene: TRBV7-3
d_gene: NA
CDR3aa: CASSLRPPGGNTEAFF
CDR3nt: TGTGCCAGCAGCTTACGGCCGCCGGGGGGTAACACTGAAGCTTTCTTT

abundance: NA
j_gene: TRBJ1-2
v_gene: TRBV2
d_gene: TRBD1
CDR3aa: CASSEGGQGNYGYTF
CDR3nt: TGTGCCAGCAGTGAAGGGGGACAGGGCAACTATGGCTACACCTTC

abundance: NA
j_gene: TRBJ2-7
v_gene: TRBV5-1
d_gene: NA
CDR3aa: CASSLEKGYSYEQYF
CDR3nt: TGCGCCAGCAGCTTGGAAAAGGGGTACTCCTACGAGCAGTACTTC

abundance: NA
j_gene: TRBJ2-2
v_gene: TRBV2
d_gene: NA
CDR3aa: CASSEAHQLTGELFF
CDR3nt: TGTGCCAGCAGTGAAGCGCACCAGTTGACCGGGGAGCTGTTTTTT

abundance: NA
j_gene: TRBJ1-6
v_gene: TRBV7-3
d_gene: NA
CDR3aa: CASSFRANSPLHF
CDR3nt: TGTGCCAGCAGCTTCAGGGCGAATTCACCCCTCCACTTT

abundance: NA
j_gene: TRBJ2-2
v_gene: TRBV28
d_gene: TRBD1
CDR3aa: CASILDRDRGYAGELFF
CDR3nt: TGTGCCAGCATACTCGACCGGGACAGGGGTTACGCCGGGGAGCTGTTTTTT

abundance: NA
j_gene: TRBJ2-5
v_gene: TRBV10-3
d_gene: TRBD2
CDR3aa: CAISESGLAGDQETQYF
CDR3nt: TGTGCCATCAGTGAGTCGGGACTAGCGGGGGACCAAGAGACCCAGTACTTC

abundance: NA
j_gene: TRBJ1-4
v_gene: TRBV4-2
d_gene: TRBD1
CDR3aa: CASSSPTGSNEKLFF
CDR3nt: TGTGCCAGCAGCTCACCGACAGGGTCTAATGAAAAACTGTTTTTT

abundance: NA
j_gene: TRBJ2-5
v_gene: TRBV9
d_gene: TRBD1
CDR3aa: CASSPSLGDSSKTQYF
CDR3nt: TGTGCCAGCAGCCCCAGCCTGGGGGACAGCTCTAAGACCCAGTACTTC